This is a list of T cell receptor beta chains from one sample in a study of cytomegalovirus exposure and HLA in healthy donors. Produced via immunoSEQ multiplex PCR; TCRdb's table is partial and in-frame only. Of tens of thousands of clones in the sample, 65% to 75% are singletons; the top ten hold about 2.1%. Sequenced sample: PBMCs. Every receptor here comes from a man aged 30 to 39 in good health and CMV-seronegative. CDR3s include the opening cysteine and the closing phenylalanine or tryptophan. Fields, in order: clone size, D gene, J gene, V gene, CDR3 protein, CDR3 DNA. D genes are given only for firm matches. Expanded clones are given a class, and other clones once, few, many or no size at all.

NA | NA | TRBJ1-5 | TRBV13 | CASAQGNQPQHF | TGTGCCAGCGCGCAGGGAAATCAGCCCCAGCATTTT
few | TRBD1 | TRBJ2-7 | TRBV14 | CASSQPRDRGFGDEQYF | TGTGCCAGCAGCCAGCCAAGGGACAGGGGGTTCGGGGACGAGCAGTACTTC
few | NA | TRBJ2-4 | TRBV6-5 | CASSYSGGAGIQYF | TGTGCCAGCAGTTACTCAGGCGGGGCTGGCATTCAGTACTTC
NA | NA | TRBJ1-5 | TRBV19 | CASSIQGSNQPQHF | TGTGCCAGTAGTATCCAGGGGAGCAATCAGCCCCAGCATTTT
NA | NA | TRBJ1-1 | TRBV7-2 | CASSLLSDTEAFF | TGTGCCAGCAGCTTATTGTCGGACACTGAAGCTTTCTTT
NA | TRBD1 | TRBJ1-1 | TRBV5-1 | CARSLVGTGANTEAFF | TGCGCCCGCAGCTTGGTGGGGACAGGGGCGAACACTGAAGCTTTCTTT
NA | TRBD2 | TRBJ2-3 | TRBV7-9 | CASSPRGGMTDTQYF | TGTGCCAGCAGCCCTCGGGGGGGGATGACAGATACGCAGTATTTT
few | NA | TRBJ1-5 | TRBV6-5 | CASSPTDFQPQHF | TGTGCCAGCAGCCCAACAGATTTTCAGCCCCAGCATTTT
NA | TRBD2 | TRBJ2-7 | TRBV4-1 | CASSQDLLAGGPQPYEQYF | TGCGCCAGCAGCCAAGATCTACTAGCGGGAGGGCCGCAACCCTACGAGCAGTACTTC
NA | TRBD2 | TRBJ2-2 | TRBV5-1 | CASSFIAGGNTGELFF | TGCGCCAGCAGCTTTATAGCGGGGGGGAACACCGGGGAGCTGTTTTTT
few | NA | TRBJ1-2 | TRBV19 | CASSKAEPNYGYTF | TGTGCCAGTAGTAAGGCGGAACCTAACTATGGCTACACCTTC
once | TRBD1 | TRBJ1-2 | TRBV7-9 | CASSRGTAYGYTF | TGTGCCAGCAGCCGCGGGACAGCATATGGCTACACCTTC
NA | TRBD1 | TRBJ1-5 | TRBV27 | CASAGQGALQPQHF | TGTGCCAGCGCGGGACAGGGGGCTCTTCAGCCCCAGCATTTT
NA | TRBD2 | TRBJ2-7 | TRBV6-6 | CASGGLADSYEQYF | TGTGCCAGCGGCGGACTAGCGGACTCCTACGAGCAGTACTTC
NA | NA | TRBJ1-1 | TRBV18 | CASSPNRDGTEAFF | TGTGCCAGCTCACCCAACAGGGATGGAACTGAAGCTTTCTTT
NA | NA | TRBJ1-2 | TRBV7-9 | CASSPEGGPEYGYTF | TGTGCCAGCAGCCCGGAGGGTGGGCCCGAATATGGCTACACCTTC
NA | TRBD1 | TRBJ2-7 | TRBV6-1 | CASSGPDRGGHEQYF | TGTGCCAGCAGTGGACCTGACAGGGGTGGCCACGAGCAGTACTTC
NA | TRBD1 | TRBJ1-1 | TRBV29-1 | CSVEYRGSRQGDTEAFF | TGCAGCGTTGAATATCGTGGTTCGAGACAGGGAGACACTGAAGCTTTCTTT
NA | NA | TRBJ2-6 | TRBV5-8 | CASSLFKQGGSSGANVLTF | TGTGCCAGCAGCTTGTTTAAACAGGGAGGGTCTTCTGGGGCCAACGTCCTGACTTTC
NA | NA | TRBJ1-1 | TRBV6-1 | CASRNPQGGGFF | TGTGCCAGCAGAAATCCTCAGGGAGGAGGTTTCTTT
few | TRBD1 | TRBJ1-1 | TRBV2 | CASSEPGQGRFEAFF | TGTGCCAGCAGCGAACCGGGACAGGGACGTTTTGAAGCTTTCTTT
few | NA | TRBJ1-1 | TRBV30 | CAWSTGGGTEAFF | TGTGCCTGGAGTACCGGGGGGGGGACTGAAGCTTTCTTT
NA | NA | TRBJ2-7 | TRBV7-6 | CASSLASAYEQYF | TGTGCCAGCAGCTTAGCTAGCGCCTACGAGCAGTACTTC
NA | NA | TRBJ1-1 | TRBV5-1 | CASSVGTREAFF | TGCGCCAGCAGCGTCGGGACTCGAGAAGCTTTCTTT
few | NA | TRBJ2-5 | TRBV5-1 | CASSEAAAQETQYF | TGCGCCAGCAGTGAGGCAGCGGCCCAAGAGACCCAGTACTTC
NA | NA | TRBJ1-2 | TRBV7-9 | CASSLEGEQRPHGYTF | TGTGCCAGCAGCTTAGAGGGGGAACAGAGACCCCATGGCTACACCTTC
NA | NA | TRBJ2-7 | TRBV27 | CASSSTGSWYEQYF | TGTGCCAGCAGCTCAACAGGGAGTTGGTACGAGCAGTACTTC
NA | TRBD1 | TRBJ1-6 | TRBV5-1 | CASSLARQGTNSPLHF | TGCGCCAGCAGCTTGGCCAGACAGGGGACCAATTCACCCCTCCACTTT
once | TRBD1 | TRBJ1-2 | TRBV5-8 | CASSRDRVDYGYTF | TGTGCCAGCAGCCGAGACAGGGTTGACTATGGCTACACCTTC
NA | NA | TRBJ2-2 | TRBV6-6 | CASTSRQGGTGELFF | TGTGCCAGCACCTCAAGGCAGGGTGGCACCGGGGAGCTGTTTTTT
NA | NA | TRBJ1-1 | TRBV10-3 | CAIRQLRETEAFF | TGTGCCATCAGGCAGTTGAGGGAAACTGAAGCTTTCTTT
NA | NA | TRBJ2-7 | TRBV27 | CASSPRGFSYEQYF | TGTGCCAGCAGTCCGCGAGGCTTCTCCTACGAGCAGTACTTC
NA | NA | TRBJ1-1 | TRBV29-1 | CSVEVAGSENTEAFF | TGCAGCGTTGAAGTCGCTGGGAGTGAAAACACTGAAGCTTTCTTT
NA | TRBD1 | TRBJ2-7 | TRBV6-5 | CASTKDRAGYEQYF | TGTGCCAGCACCAAGGACAGGGCCGGATACGAGCAGTACTTC
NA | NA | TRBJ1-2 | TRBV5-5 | CASSFRVLRGYGYTF | TGTGCCAGCAGCTTTCGTGTACTAAGGGGCTATGGCTACACCTTC
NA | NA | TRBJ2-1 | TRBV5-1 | CASSPLSVGGNEQFF | TGCGCCAGCAGCCCGCTTAGTGTCGGGGGTAATGAGCAGTTCTTC
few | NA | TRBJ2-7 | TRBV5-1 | CASSLSGTTAYEQYF | TGCGCCAGCAGCTTATCCGGGACAACTGCCTACGAGCAGTACTTC